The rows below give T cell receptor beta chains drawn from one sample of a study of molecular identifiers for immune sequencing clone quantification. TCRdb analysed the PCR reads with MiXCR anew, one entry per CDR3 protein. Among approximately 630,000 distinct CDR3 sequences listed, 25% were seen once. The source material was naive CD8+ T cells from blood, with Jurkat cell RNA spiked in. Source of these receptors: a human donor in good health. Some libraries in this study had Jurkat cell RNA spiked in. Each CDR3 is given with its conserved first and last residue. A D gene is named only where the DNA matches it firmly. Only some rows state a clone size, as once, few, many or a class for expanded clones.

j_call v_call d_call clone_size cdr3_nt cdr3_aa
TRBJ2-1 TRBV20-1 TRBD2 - TGCAGTGCTAGAGACCATTTAGCGGGAGGGCCGTTAAATGAGCAGTTCTTC CSARDHLAGGPLNEQFF
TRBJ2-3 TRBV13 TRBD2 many TGTGCCAGCAGCTTGTCTAGCGGGGGCACAGATACGCAGTATTTT CASSLSSGGTDTQYF
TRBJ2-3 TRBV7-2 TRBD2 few TGTGCCAGCAGCTTAGTGGTAGCTAGCGGGATGGATACGCAGTATTTT CASSLVVASGMDTQYF
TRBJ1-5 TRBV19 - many TGTGCCAGTAGTATGATACAGGGTTACCAGCCCCAGCATTTT CASSMIQGYQPQHF
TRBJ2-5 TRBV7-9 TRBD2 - TGTGCCAGCAGAGGTACGAGGACTAGCGGGAGGCTACAAGAGACCCAGTACTTC CASRGTRTSGRLQETQYF
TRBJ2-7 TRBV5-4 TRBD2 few TGTGCCAGCAGCTACCGGGGGGGGGCGGGAGAGCAGTACTTC CASSYRGGAGEQYF
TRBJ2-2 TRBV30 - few TGTGCCTGGAGTGTATCAGCGAACACCGGGGAGCTGTTTTTT CAWSVSANTGELFF
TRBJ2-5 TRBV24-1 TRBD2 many TGTGCCACCAGTGATCGGGGGGTAGTGCAAGAGACCCAGTACTTC CATSDRGVVQETQYF
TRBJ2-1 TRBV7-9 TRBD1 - TGTGCCAGCAGCCTCGGACAGGGGGCGGAAAATGAGCAGTTCTTC CASSLGQGAENEQFF
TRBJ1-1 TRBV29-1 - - TGCAGCGTTGAAGATGCCGGCCGCCTGCCCCCTGCCGCTTTCTTT CSVEDAGRLPPAAFF
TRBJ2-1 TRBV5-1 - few TGCGCCAGCAGGCCTGATGGGGCCTTACAGGGAGATGAGCAGTTCTTC CASRPDGALQGDEQFF
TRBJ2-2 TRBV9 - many TGTGCCAGCAGCGTAGGAGGGGGCACCGGGGAGCTGTTTTTT CASSVGGGTGELFF
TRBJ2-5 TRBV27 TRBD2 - TGTGCCGGCAGTTTCCGGCTAGCGGGTCAAGAGACCCAGTACTTC CAGSFRLAGQETQYF
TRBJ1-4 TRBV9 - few TGTGCCAGCAGCGTGGCCCAGGTTAATGAAAAACTGTTTTTT CASSVAQVNEKLFF
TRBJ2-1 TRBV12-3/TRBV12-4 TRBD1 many TGTGCCAGCAGTCCCGTCGGACAGGGGGCCGGCAATGAGCAGTTCTTC CASSPVGQGAGNEQFF
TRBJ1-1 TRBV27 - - TGTGCCAGCAGAAAACAGGGAACTGAAGCTTTCTTT CASRKQGTEAFF
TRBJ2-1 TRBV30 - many TGTGCCTGGAGTGTTCAGGGTTATGAGCAGTTCTTC CAWSVQGYEQFF
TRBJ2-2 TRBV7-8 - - TGTGCCAGCAGCCCGGACACGTACACCGGGGAGCTGTTTTTT CASSPDTYTGELFF
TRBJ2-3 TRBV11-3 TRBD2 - TGTGCCAGCAGCCAAGGGACTAGCGCCACAGATACGCAGTATTTT CASSQGTSATDTQYF
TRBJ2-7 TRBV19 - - TGTGCCAGTAGATACAGGGTGCAGGGTGGGTACGAGCAGTACTTC CASRYRVQGGYEQYF
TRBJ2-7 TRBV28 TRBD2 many TGTGCCAGCAGTTTCTCCCTCGGGCTAGCGGTAACCGCGGGCTACGAGCAGTACTTC CASSFSLGLAVTAGYEQYF
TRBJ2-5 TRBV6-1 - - TGTGCCAGCAGTAGCGGGGACAAGAAAGAGACCCAGTACTTC CASSSGDKKETQYF
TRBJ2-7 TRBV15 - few TGTGCCACCAGCAGAGATCGGACGAGAGGTCGTTACGAGCAGTACTTC CATSRDRTRGRYEQYF
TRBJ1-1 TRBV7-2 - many TGTGCCAGCAGGATTAGTTCCGTTGTGGGCATGAACACTGAAGCTTTCTTT CASRISSVVGMNTEAFF
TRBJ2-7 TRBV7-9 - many TGTGCCAGCAGCCCGCACGACTCGGGGTTCTACGAGCAGTACTTC CASSPHDSGFYEQYF
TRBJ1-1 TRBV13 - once TGTGCCAGCAGCTTAAACAGGTACGGTAGGGCTTTCTTT CASSLNRYGRAFF
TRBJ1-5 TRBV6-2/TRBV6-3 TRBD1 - TGTGCCAGCAGATGGACAGGGGATAGCAATCAGCCCCAGCATTTT CASRWTGDSNQPQHF
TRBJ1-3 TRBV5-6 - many TGTGCCAGCAGCTCTGAGAGCTCTGGAAACACCATATATTTT CASSSESSGNTIYF
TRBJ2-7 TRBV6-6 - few TGTGCCAGCAGCCCAGGAAAGATTATTTACGAGCAGTACTTC CASSPGKIIYEQYF
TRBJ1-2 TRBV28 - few TGTGCCAGCATAAAACAGGGAAACTCGGTCGTAAGTGGCTACACCTTC CASIKQGNSVVSGYTF
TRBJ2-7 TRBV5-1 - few TGCGCCAGCAGCTGGACACCCGAAAGCGACGAGCAGTACTTC CASSWTPESDEQYF
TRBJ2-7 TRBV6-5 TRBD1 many TGTGCCAGCAGTTACTTGGACAGGGGCTCCTACGAGCAGTACTTC CASSYLDRGSYEQYF
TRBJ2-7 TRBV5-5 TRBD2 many TGTGCCAGCAGCCCGGGGGGGCAGTCCGCCTACGAGCAGTACTTC CASSPGGQSAYEQYF
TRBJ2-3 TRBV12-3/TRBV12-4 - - TGTGCCAGCAGTCCGTGGACAAGGACTGGCACAGATACGCAGTATTTT CASSPWTRTGTDTQYF
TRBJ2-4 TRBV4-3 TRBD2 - TGCGCCAGCAGCCAAGATGGGGCGGGGGGGCCCAAAAACATTCAGTACTTC CASSQDGAGGPKNIQYF
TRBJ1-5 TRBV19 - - TGTGCCAGTAGTATAATCGGGGGTTTGGGCAATCAGCCCCAGCATTTT CASSIIGGLGNQPQHF
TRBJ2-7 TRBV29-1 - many TGCAGCATTACAGGGGGAGGGTACGAGCAGTACTTC CSITGGGYEQYF
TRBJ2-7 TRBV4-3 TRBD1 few TGCGCCAGCAGCCAAAGTACCACAGGGGGTGGCTTCTACGAGCAGTACTTC CASSQSTTGGGFYEQYF
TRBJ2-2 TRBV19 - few TGTGCCAGTAGTATGGGACCGAACACCGGGGAGCTGTTTTTT CASSMGPNTGELFF
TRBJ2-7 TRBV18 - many TGTGCCAGCTCACCACAGGACGGATCCTACGAGCAGTACTTC CASSPQDGSYEQYF
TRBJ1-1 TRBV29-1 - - TGCAGCGTTGTGGGAGACCAGAACACTGAAGCTTTCTTT CSVVGDQNTEAFF
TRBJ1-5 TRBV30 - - TGTGCCTGGAGTGTATCGACTTCGGACCAGCATTTT CAWSVSTSDQHF